This T cell receptor (beta chain) was retrieved from a study of memory CD4+ T cells and cytomegalovirus serostatus. Under the authors' procedure: Out-of-frame sequences were removed, leaving 2,000,000 or so distinct TCRbeta sequences. Profiling relied on immunoSEQ multiplex PCR, and the TCRdb table lists in-frame clones only, not all of them. The D gene and trimming were derived from the DNA, and the V and J assignments and clone size from that table. The sample includes about 45,000 clones, over 60% of them seen just once. Germline V CDR1 and CDR2: MNHEY, SVGAGI. Trimming took 2 bases from V and 7 from J, leaving 12 bases between them. This CDR3 has 15 residues. The sort gate was single viable CD3+CD4+CD8-CD45RO+ cells for memory CD4+ T cells. Serum IgG to CMV pp150, pp28, p38 and p52 defined serostatus.

The clonotype was recovered from an adult in good health and CMV-seronegative. The sequencing sample was made of memory CD4+ T cells from blood. The chain combines TRBV6-5 with TRBJ1-6; D is undetermined. CDR3: CASSYVPGRNSPLHF. For the CDR3, the DNA is TGTGCCAGCAGTTACGTTCCGGGGAGGAATTCACCCCTCCACTTT.